These T cell receptor beta chains were read from a single sample in a study of CD8+CD57+ T cells in acquired aplastic anemia. In TCRdb, the reads were re-called with MiXCR into one record per CDR3 protein. Of some 160,000 distinct CDR3 sequences listed, around half are singletons. The sequencing sample was made of sorted CD4+, CD8+, or CD8+CD57+ T cells (not recorded which) from PBMCs. The receptors were sampled from a human donor with aplastic anemia. Each CDR3 is given with its conserved first and last residue. A D gene is named only where the DNA matches it firmly. Clone size, where shown, is once, few, many, or a class for clones that have expanded.

abundance,j_gene,d_gene,v_gene,CDR3aa,CDR3nt
few,TRBJ1-2,TRBD1,TRBV4-1,CASSQDGTGGPANYGYTF,TGCGCCAGCAGCCAAGACGGGACAGGGGGGCCTGCTAACTATGGCTACACCTTC
few,TRBJ2-5,-,TRBV29-1,CSVEGSGTQYF,TGCAGCGTTGAAGGTTCGGGGACCCAGTACTTC
-,TRBJ1-1,TRBD1,TRBV5-1,CASSLSAGGTAEAFF,TGCGCCAGCAGCTTGTCGGCAGGGGGAACCGCTGAAGCTTTCTTT
many,TRBJ1-2,TRBD1,TRBV6-1,CASSSLRQGREDGYTF,TGTGCCAGCAGCAGCCTCCGACAGGGCAGGGAAGATGGCTACACCTTC
-,TRBJ1-5,-,TRBV10-3,CAISEYEGGRGNRPQHF,TGTGCCATCAGTGAGTATGAGGGCGGCAGGGGCAATCGGCCCCAGCATTTT
few,TRBJ1-6,TRBD1,TRBV7-6,CASSSDRALSPLHF,TGTGCCAGCAGTTCGGACAGGGCACTTTCACCCCTCCACTTT
-,TRBJ1-3,-,TRBV12-3/TRBV12-4,CASSLWAQGGIGNTIYF,TGTGCCAGCAGTTTATGGGCTCAGGGAGGTATCGGAAACACCATATATTTT
-,TRBJ1-1,-,TRBV7-3,CASSSQGHTEAFF,TGTGCCAGCAGCTCTCAGGGGCACACTGAAGCTTTCTTT
many,TRBJ2-3,-,TRBV7-8,CASSLRGRGSTDTQYF,TGTGCCAGCAGCTTAAGGGGGAGGGGGAGCACAGATACGCAGTATTTT
-,TRBJ1-5,-,TRBV7-2,CASSLFPTARGGQPQHF,TGTGCCAGCAGCTTATTTCCTACGGCTAGGGGCGGTCAGCCCCAGCATTTT
-,TRBJ1-6,-,TRBV25-1,CASSESVTANSPLHF,TGTGCCAGCAGTGAATCGGTAACAGCCAATTCACCCCTCCACTTT
many,TRBJ2-1,-,TRBV9,CASSVNGRDNEQFF,TGTGCCAGCAGCGTCAACGGACGTGACAATGAGCAGTTCTTC
-,TRBJ2-3,TRBD2,TRBV10-3,CAIRTSGGVTDTQYF,TGTGCCATACGGACTAGCGGGGGGGTAACAGATACGCAGTATTTT
-,TRBJ1-4,-,TRBV7-2,CASRSDSSTNEKLLF,TGTGCCAGCAGGTCGGACAGTTCAACTAATGAAAAACTGCTTTTT
many,TRBJ2-5,-,TRBV5-1,CASSAPGPNQVTQYF,TGCGCCAGCAGCGCCCCGGGCCCCAATCAAGTGACCCAGTACTTC
many,TRBJ2-2,-,TRBV6-1,CASSALRKNTGELFF,TGTGCCAGCAGTGCCCTCAGGAAGAACACCGGGGAGCTGTTTTTT
-,TRBJ1-1,-,TRBV20-1,CSALGRREAFF,TGCAGTGCTTTAGGGAGGCGGGAAGCTTTCTTT
many,TRBJ2-1,-,TRBV15,CATSRGLRGEQFF,TGTGCCACCAGCAGAGGGTTAAGAGGTGAGCAGTTCTTC
-,TRBJ1-6,-,TRBV15,CATSKGNSPLHF,TGTGCCACCAGCAAGGGGAATTCACCCCTCCACTTT
few,TRBJ2-1,-,TRBV19,CASTRGQSNRNEQFF,TGTGCCAGTACCCGAGGACAGAGTAATCGCAATGAGCAGTTCTTC
many,TRBJ2-7,-,TRBV4-1,CASSQSSGVYEQYF,TGCGCCAGCAGCCAATCTTCAGGCGTCTACGAGCAGTACTTC
many,TRBJ2-1,-,TRBV11-2,CASRLQGEVYNEQFF,TGTGCCAGCAGGCTTCAGGGAGAGGTATACAATGAGCAGTTCTTC
many,TRBJ2-5,TRBD1,TRBV19,CASRQTGGGETQYF,TGTGCCAGTAGACAAACAGGGGGAGGAGAGACCCAGTACTTC
many,TRBJ1-1,-,TRBV7-6,CASSLTARAMGGTEAFF,TGTGCCAGCAGCTTAACAGCAAGGGCAATGGGAGGTACTGAAGCTTTCTTT
-,TRBJ1-6,-,TRBV11-2,CASSLESGGNSPLHF,TGTGCCAGCAGCTTAGAATCGGGGGGTAATTCACCCCTCCACTTT
-,TRBJ1-2,-,TRBV7-9,CASSPAAGDDYGYTF,TGTGCCAGCAGCCCGGCGGCAGGGGATGACTATGGCTACACCTTC
-,TRBJ1-1,-,TRBV19,CASSIQNTEAFF,TGTGCTAGTAGTATCCAGAACACTGAAGCTTTCTTT
-,TRBJ2-2,-,TRBV12-3/TRBV12-4,CASSLVSAGGAGELFF,TGTGCCAGCAGTTTAGTAAGCGCCGGGGGAGCCGGGGAGCTGTTTTTT
-,TRBJ1-1,-,TRBV29-1,CGALQDGRNTEAFF,TGCGGCGCATTACAGGACGGGAGGAACACTGAAGCTTTCTTT
few,TRBJ1-5,-,TRBV10-3,CAISETDDSNQPQHF,TGTGCCATCAGTGAGACAGATGATAGCAATCAGCCCCAGCATTTT
-,TRBJ1-2,-,TRBV2,CASAGDYGYTF,TGTGCCAGCGCAGGTGACTATGGCTACACCTTC
once,TRBJ1-1,-,TRBV9,CASSVVEQTEAFF,TGTGCCAGCAGCGTAGTTGAGCAAACTGAAGCTTTCTTT
-,TRBJ2-7,-,TRBV10-3,CAISESATSTLLSCEQYF,TGTGCCATCAGTGAGTCGGCCACTAGTACCCTTTTATCGTGCGAGCAGTACTTC
many,TRBJ1-2,-,TRBV5-4,CASSSHRDGYTF,TGTGCCAGCAGCTCCCACAGGGATGGCTACACCTTC
-,TRBJ2-5,-,TRBV10-1,CASSDSIGLGHQETQYF,TGCGCCAGCAGTGATAGCATAGGATTGGGGCACCAAGAGACCCAGTACTTC
-,TRBJ1-5,-,TRBV2,CASMLGASNQPQHF,TGTGCCAGCATGCTGGGGGCGAGCAATCAGCCCCAGCATTTT
-,TRBJ2-2,TRBD1,TRBV7-2,CASSPDRENTEELFF,TGTGCCAGCAGTCCGGACAGGGAGAACACCGAGGAGCTGTTTTTT
medium-sized,TRBJ1-2,-,TRBV10-1,CASTAGRVDGYTF,TGCGCCAGCACCGCCGGCAGGGTCGACGGCTACACCTTC
many,TRBJ1-5,-,TRBV15,CATSGGLGGPMGNQPQHF,TGTGCCACCAGCGGGGGACTGGGGGGCCCGATGGGAAATCAGCCCCAGCATTTT
few,TRBJ1-3,-,TRBV7-6,CASSPPPRDSGNTIYF,TGTGCCAGCAGCCCCCCTCCGAGGGACTCTGGAAACACCATATATTTT
once,TRBJ1-2,-,TRBV20-1,CSASRDNYGYTF,TGCAGTGCTAGTAGGGATAACTATGGCTACACCTTC
-,TRBJ1-5,-,TRBV10-3,CASSYLGKPQHF,TGTGCCAGCAGTTACCTAGGGAAGCCCCAGCATTTC